The rows below give T cell receptor beta chains drawn from one sample of a study of cytomegalovirus exposure and HLA in healthy donors. The data were produced by immunoSEQ multiplex PCR, yet TCRdb's version contains in-frame clones alone and is incomplete. There are roughly 100,000 clones in the sample; over 65% occur only once, and roughly 5% lies in the top ten. The sample consisted of PBMCs. These receptors were collected from a female donor in good health and CMV-seropositive. CDR3s include the opening cysteine and the closing phenylalanine or tryptophan.

v_call | cdr3_aa
TRBV5-5 | CASSLQGGHQETQYF
TRBV18 | CASSSRGKGGELFF
TRBV2 | CASTRTGVNYGYTF
TRBV7-8 | CASSRGQGPYEQYF
TRBV7-2 | CASSQSATGVNTEAFF
TRBV29-1 | CSSVRGYTEAFF
TRBV6-6 | CASSPSGRANEQYF
TRBV14 | CASSLDPSGGYTF
TRBV5-1 | CASSLGQGKPQHF
TRBV6-6 | CASTISGTGGGYGYTF
TRBV14 | CASSQSPSGGVGYNEQFF
TRBV27 | CASSLNRGGAETQYF